The 29 T cell receptor beta chains presented below share a single source sample, sequenced in a study of Graves' ophthalmopathy and Graves' hyperthyroidism (dated by TCRdb to the late 2010s). Instrument on record: Illumina HiSeq 2000. For repertoire sequencing, TCR beta CDR3 regions were amplified from RNA transcripts. The first round of RT-PCR was done with HTBI primers and the Qiagen OneStep RT-PCR kit, and was followed by a second round of multiplex PCR, then size selection and purification. The raw public reads went through TCRdb reprocessing: fastp at Q25, MiXCR clone calling, in-frame beta chains kept. One record per CDR3 amino acid sequence lists the most common genes and DNA. Within this sample are about 550,000 distinct CDR3 sequences, with under 40% of them counted one time only. The ten largest make up about 4.1% of the sample. Specimen: peripheral blood or thyroid tissue (not recorded which). Receptors were obtained from an adult man with Graves' hyperthyroidism.

Concerning this clonotype: A read error is possible here, since a much larger clone lies one base away. The CDR3 protein is CASRSSGGRETQYF. The CDR3 DNA reads TGTGCCAGCAGGTCGTCTGGCGGGAGAGAGACCCAGTACTTC. The rearrangement uses TRBV12-3 or TRBV12-4 and TRBJ2-5; the match to TRBD2 covers 7 bases. The junction had 8 bases not matched to a gene; V was cut back by 6 bases and J by 4 bases. CDR3 length: 14 amino acids.

The table lists this clonotype with many counts. The chain uses TRBV25-1 and TRBJ1-5; D unclear. Per germline, CDR1 MGHDK and CDR2 SYGVNS. The CDR3 runs to 14 residues. V was cut by 3 bases and J by 3 bases, with 9 bases left in between. The CDR3 sequence is CASSDGQLNQPQHF. The DNA of the CDR3 is TGTGCCAGCAGTGACGGGCAGCTCAATCAGCCCCAGCATTTT.

V and J are TRBV29-1 and TRBJ2-2; no clear D gene. CDR3 length: 10 residues. Trimming pared 2 bases from V and 7 bases from J, leaving 2 bases between. Germline CDR1 and CDR2: SQVTM and ANQGSEA. The CDR3 spells CSVENGELFF. For the CDR3, the DNA is TGCAGCGTTGAAAACGGGGAGCTGTTTTTT.

This clonotype was detected only a few times. The V and J genes are TRBV7-3 and TRBJ2-2; no definite D call. Trimming removed 4 bases at V and 7 bases at J, with 13 bases between. The CDR3 is 14 residues long. CDR1 SGHTA and CDR2 FQGTGA come from the germline V gene. Written as DNA, the CDR3 is TGTGCCAGCAGCTCCCTTTCGGGCAGCGGGGAGCTGTTTTTT. This encodes CASSSLSGSGELFF.

This chain connects TRBV7-2 to TRBJ1-2; 8 bases match TRBD1. CDR1 and CDR2 (germline): SGHTA, FQGNSA. The trim removed 3 bases at V and 4 bases at J, leaving 7 bases unmatched. The CDR3 length is 15 residues. CDR3 amino acids: CASSFGTGTIYGYTF. CDR3 coding DNA: TGTGCCAGCAGCTTCGGGACAGGAACCATCTATGGCTACACCTTC.

On this clonotype itself: This may stem from a read error, because a much larger clone lies one nucleotide away. The chain uses TRBV7-8 and TRBJ2-7, with D perhaps assigned TRBD1 or TRBD2 (6 bases each). The CDR3 consists of 16 residues. CDR1 and CDR2 from the germline V gene are SGHVS and FQNEAQ. CDR3 loop: CASRGGGLSSSHEQYF. The DNA for the CDR3 is TGTGCCAGCAGGGGGGGCGGACTCTCCAGCTCCCACGAGCAGTACTTC.

There are a few counts of this clonotype. The chain employs TRBV5-1 and TRBJ2-3; tentative D call: TRBD1 (5 bases). This CDR3 is built from 15 residues. V lost 1 base to trimming and J lost 2 bases, with 11 bases between them. Germline CDR1 is SGHRS and CDR2 is YFSETQ. The CDR3 nucleotides read TGCGCCAGCAGCTTGAGCAGGGCATCCACAGATACGCAGTATTTT. Translation gives CASSLSRASTDTQYF.

This clonotype was found once. The V gene is TRBV5-1, the J gene TRBJ1-2, with D perhaps matching TRBD1 (5 bases). With 4 bases removed from V and 3 bases from J, the gap between germline ends came to 13 bases. CDR1 is SGHRS and CDR2 is YFSETQ in the germline V gene. The CDR3 is 14 residues long. DNA for the CDR3: TGCGCCAGCAGCGGGGGGACGGACGACTATGGCTACACCTTC. Its protein product is CASSGGTDDYGYTF.

This clonotype was seen many times. The rearrangement uses TRBV6-4 and TRBJ2-2; 7 positions agree with TRBD1. The length of the CDR3 is 13 residues. Germline CDR1 reads MRHNA; CDR2 reads SNTAGT. The J segment lost 6 bases and the V segment lost 2 bases, leaving 0 bases of the junction unmatched. The CDR3 here is CASSDTGAGELFF. The CDR3 nucleotides read TGTGCCAGCAGTGACACAGGGGCCGGGGAGCTGTTTTTT.

This clonotype was counted at least ten times. This rearrangement joins TRBV24-1 to TRBJ2-5; 7 bases align to TRBD2. The CDR3 consists of 15 residues. Germline loops: CDR1 KGHDR, CDR2 SFDVKD. The V gene end was trimmed by 5 bases and the J gene end by 5 bases; junction bases not matched to a gene: 10. DNA of the CDR3: TGTGCCACCAGTGGGGGGGGTACAGTGGGGGAGACCCAGTACTTC. It codes for CATSGGGTVGETQYF.

The chain links TRBV19 to TRBJ1-2, with TRBD1 matching over 8 bases. Germline assignment: CDR1 LNHDA and CDR2 SQIVND (reference sequence). Losses at the gene ends were 9 bases for V and 0 bases for J; bases not matched to a gene: 9. The CDR3 totals 15 residues. CDR3 in amino acids: CARNWGQATNYGYTF. The CDR3 DNA is TGTGCCAGGAATTGGGGACAGGCGACTAACTATGGCTACACCTTC.

The chain combines TRBV28 with TRBJ1-2; TRBD1 matches at 11 bases. Germline assignment: CDR1 MDHEN and CDR2 SYDVKM. J gave up 8 bases and V 6 bases, and 11 bases lay outside the gene matches. The CDR3 has 15 residues. The CDR3 DNA reads as TGTGCCAGCAGCTTACATGGGACAGGGGGAGGGGGCTACACCTTC. Translated: CASSLHGTGGGGYTF.

The chain recombines TRBV2 with TRBJ1-4; TRBD1 might be the D (5 bases). CDR1 is SNHLY and CDR2 is FYNNEI in the germline V gene. The CDR3 sequence is 14 residues long. Trimming left V 4 bases short and J 7 bases short, with 13 bases between. In DNA form, the CDR3 reads TGTGCCAGCAGTGCTACGGGGGAGATTGAAAAACTGTTTTTT. This codes for CASSATGEIEKLFF.

This clonotype showed up just a few times. The chain has TRBV9 and TRBJ2-2; 11 bases line up with TRBD1. The CDR3 is 17 amino acids. Germline assignment: CDR1 SGDLS and CDR2 YYNGEE. Germline trimming cut 1 base from V and 7 bases from J; bases unmatched to any gene: 9. The CDR3 coding sequence is TGTGCCAGCAGCGTATTTGGACAGGGGGCAACTGGCGGGGAGCTGTTTTTT. Protein: CASSVFGQGATGGELFF.

The J gene is TRBJ2-3, the V gene TRBV5-1, with 9 bases identical to TRBD1. Germline V gives CDR1 SGHRS, CDR2 YFSETQ. V lost 0 bases and J lost 8; bases outside the gene matches: 4. This CDR3 contains 14 residues. DNA for the CDR3: TGCGCCAGCAGCTTGGCCCCGGACAGGGGTACGCAGTATTTT. This encodes CASSLAPDRGTQYF. The full variable domain, completed using reference TRBV5-1 and TRBJ2-3, is KAGVTQTPRYLIKTRGQQVTLSCSPISGHRSVSWYQQTPGQGLQFLFEYFSETQRNKGNFPGRFSGRQFSNSRSEMNVSTLELGDSALYLCASSLAPDRGTQYFGPGTRLTVL.

This clonotype has a count of ten or more. The chain combines TRBV6-5 with TRBJ2-7, with TRBD1 identical over 7 bases. This CDR3 spans 13 amino acids. Germline CDR1 is MNHEY and CDR2 is SVGAGI. With 0 bases clipped from V and 4 bases from J, the junction kept 0 bases outside the gene matches. The CDR3 is CASSYSTGYEQYF. The CDR3 DNA sequence: TGTGCCAGCAGTTACTCGACAGGGTACGAGCAGTACTTC.

This clonotype was recorded at least ten times. For the CDR3, the DNA is TGCAGCGTTGCAGGGGGAGGGCAGCCCCAGCATTTT. Translating it yields CSVAGGGQPQHF. The V and J genes are TRBV29-1 and TRBJ1-5; 7 bases map to TRBD1. The J segment lost 7 bases and the V segment lost 4 bases, leaving 4 bases of the junction unmatched. The CDR3 extends over 12 amino acids. Germline lookup yields CDR1 SQVTM and CDR2 ANQGSEA.

A few counts support this clonotype. The V gene is TRBV7-2, the J gene TRBJ2-1, with 7 bases identical to TRBD2. With V trimmed by 8 bases and J by 2 bases, 3 bases remained unmatched. The CDR3 is 13 residues long. Germline assignment: CDR1 SGHTA and CDR2 FQGNSA. CDR3 sequence: CASGAGAYNEQFF. The DNA of the CDR3 is TGTGCCAGCGGGGCGGGGGCCTACAATGAGCAGTTCTTC.

This clonotype was seen ten or more times. This rearrangement joins TRBV2 to TRBJ1-2, with 9 bases identical to TRBD1. V shed 6 bases, J shed 4 bases, and the junction held 12 bases outside the gene matches. Germline loops: CDR1 SNHLY, CDR2 FYNNEI. This CDR3 comprises 16 residues. DNA for the CDR3: TGTGCCAGCAGCGGGCCCACAGGGGGCAAACTCTATGGCTACACCTTC. Translating it yields CASSGPTGGKLYGYTF.

There are many counts of this clonotype. The chain joins TRBV29-1 to TRBJ2-7; TRBD2 matches 15 bases. V lost 3 bases, J lost 0 bases, and 3 bases stayed unmatched. Looked up from germline, CDR1 is SQVTM and CDR2 is ANQGSEA. The length of the CDR3 is 16 residues. Here the CDR3 DNA reads TGCAGCGTTGAGGGGACTAGCGGGGGGAGCTCCTACGAGCAGTACTTC. It yields the protein CSVEGTSGGSSYEQYF.

About this clonotype itself: Being one base from a much bigger clone, this may be a read error. The J gene is TRBJ2-5, the V gene TRBV12-3 or TRBV12-4; D perhaps matches TRBD2 (7 bases). The CDR3 length is 17 residues. Deletions cut 6 bases from V and 4 bases from J, with 24 bases between. CDR3 DNA: TGTGCCAGCAGCCCCATGGGGGCAGCGGGGTACGGAGAGACCCAGTACTTC. Protein product: CASSPMGAAGYGETQYF.

The chain carries TRBV7-2 and TRBJ1-1; D not certain. V was trimmed by 5 bases and J by 1 base, leaving 8 bases between them. This CDR3 is built from 13 residues. Per germline, CDR1 SGHTA and CDR2 FQGNSA. The CDR3 DNA reads TGTGCCAGCAGCCGAATCACGAACACTGAAGCTTTCTTT. Translated, it gives CASSRITNTEAFF.

This clonotype was seen at least ten times. The chain couples TRBV2 to TRBJ2-5; D may be TRBD1 (6 bases). Trimming shortened V by 7 bases and J by 3 bases, and 18 bases separated the two germline ends. This CDR3 is 15 amino acids long. The germline V gene encodes CDR1 SNHLY and CDR2 FYNNEI. The CDR3 region has the DNA TGTGCCAGCAACCGCCGGGACACGAGGGAAGAGACCCAGTACTTC. Residues: CASNRRDTREETQYF.

At least ten counts were recorded for this clonotype. The chain carries TRBV28 and TRBJ2-5, with 7 bases lining up with TRBD1. V trimming: 5 bases; J trimming: 4 bases; junction bases outside the gene matches: 7. Germline lookup yields CDR1 MDHEN and CDR2 SYDVKM. This CDR3 is 14 amino acids long. The CDR3 protein is CASSPTGQRETQYF. CDR3 DNA: TGTGCCAGCAGTCCGACAGGGCAGAGAGAGACCCAGTACTTC.

V and J are TRBV20-1 and TRBJ1-1; D uncertain. The CDR3 extends over 15 amino acids. Trimming took off 5 bases at V and 1 base at J, with 17 bases between the two ends. In germline, CDR1 is DFQATT, CDR2 SNEGSKA (reference sequence). CDR3 sequence: CSAELAGGPNTEAFF. DNA for the CDR3: TGCAGTGCTGAGTTGGCGGGAGGGCCGAACACTGAAGCTTTCTTT.

This clonotype was detected ten times or more. The chain combines TRBV20-1 with TRBJ2-7; the match to TRBD1 covers 7 bases. This CDR3 has 13 residues. V gave up 6 bases and J gave up 0 bases; unmatched junction bases: 5. Germline CDR1 and CDR2: DFQATT and SNEGSKA (reference sequence). CDR3 nucleotides: TGCAGTGCCGAAGACAGGGACTCCTACGAGCAGTACTTC. Translated: CSAEDRDSYEQYF.

This clonotype has ten or more counts. The chain has TRBV27 and TRBJ1-1; no clear D. CDR3 length equals 15 residues. Trimming took off 0 bases at V and 0 bases at J, with 8 bases between the two ends. Per the germline V gene, CDR1 is MNHEY and CDR2 is SMNVEV (reference sequence). In nucleotides, the CDR3 is TGTGCCAGCAGTTTATCTGACGCCATGAACACTGAAGCTTTCTTT. As protein: CASSLSDAMNTEAFF.

This clonotype turned up a few times. V is TRBV24-1 and J is TRBJ2-1, with 8 positions matching TRBD2. The V segment lost 5 bases and the J segment 6 bases; nucleotides outside the gene matches: 5. Germline assignment: CDR1 KGHDR and CDR2 SFDVKD. CDR3 length equals 14 residues. CDR3 sequence: CATSGSGRGNEQFF. The DNA for the CDR3 is TGTGCCACCAGTGGGAGCGGGAGAGGCAATGAGCAGTTCTTC.

CDR3 bases: TGTGCCAGCAGCCTAAGCACCGGGACTTTCGACGAGCAGTACTTC. Amino acids: CASSLSTGTFDEQYF. This chain connects TRBV7-9 to TRBJ2-7, with D possibly TRBD2 on 6 matching bases. Trimming removed 5 bases from V and 5 bases from J, with 19 bases in between. Looked up from germline, CDR1 is SEHNR and CDR2 is FQNEAQ (reference sequence). This CDR3 is 15 amino acids long.